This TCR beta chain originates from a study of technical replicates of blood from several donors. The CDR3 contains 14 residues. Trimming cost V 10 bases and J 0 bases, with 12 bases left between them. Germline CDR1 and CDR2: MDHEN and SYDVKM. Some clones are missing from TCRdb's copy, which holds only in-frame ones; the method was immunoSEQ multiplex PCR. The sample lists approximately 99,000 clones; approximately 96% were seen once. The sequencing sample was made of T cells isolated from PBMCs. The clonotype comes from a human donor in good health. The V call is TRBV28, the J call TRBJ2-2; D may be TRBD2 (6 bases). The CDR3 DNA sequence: TGTGCCATCTTAGGAGGGGCGAACACCGGGGAGCTGTTTTTT. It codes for CAILGGANTGELFF.